This T cell receptor (beta chain) was documented in a study of blood T cells in healthy people across ages. Study findings and constraints: Unsorted PBMC input precluded a conclusive naive versus antigen-experienced comparison.

For the second PCR, which ran for 7 to 11 cycles, a sample-barcoded 5' primer and a J-beta primer mix were used. Each CDR3 protein is one row after TCRdb ran MiXCR on the 5' RACE reads. The sample carries roughly 1,800,000 distinct CDR3 sequences, around 48% recorded once. The germline CDR1 and CDR2 sequences are SGHTA and FQGNSA. CDR3 length: 14 residues. Trimming removed 5 bases at V and 3 bases at J, with 13 bases between. A note on this clonotype: What it binds is not known.

The rearrangement joins TRBV7-2 to TRBJ1-2, with D uncertain. The clonotype comes from a middle-aged woman in good health. Sequences were obtained from blood. The CDR3 loop is CASSGQLRDYGYTF. The CDR3 DNA reads as TGTGCCAGCAGCGGGCAGTTGCGGGACTATGGCTACACCTTC.